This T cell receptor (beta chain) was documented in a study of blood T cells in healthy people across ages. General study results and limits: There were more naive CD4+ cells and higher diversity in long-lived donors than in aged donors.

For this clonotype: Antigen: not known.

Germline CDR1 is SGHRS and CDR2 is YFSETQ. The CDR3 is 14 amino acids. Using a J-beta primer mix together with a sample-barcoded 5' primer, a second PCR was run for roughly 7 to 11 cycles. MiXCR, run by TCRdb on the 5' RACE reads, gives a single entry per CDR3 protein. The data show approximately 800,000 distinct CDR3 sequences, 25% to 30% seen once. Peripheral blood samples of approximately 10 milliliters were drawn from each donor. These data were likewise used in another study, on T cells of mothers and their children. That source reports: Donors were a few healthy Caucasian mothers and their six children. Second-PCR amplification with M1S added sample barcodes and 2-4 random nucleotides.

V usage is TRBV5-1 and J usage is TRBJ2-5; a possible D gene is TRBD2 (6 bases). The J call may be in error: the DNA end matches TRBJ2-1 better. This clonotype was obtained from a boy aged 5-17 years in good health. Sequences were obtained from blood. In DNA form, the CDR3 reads TGCGCCAGCTGGGAGGACGGGCGTACGAATGAGCAGTTCTTC. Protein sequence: CASWEDGRTNEQFF.